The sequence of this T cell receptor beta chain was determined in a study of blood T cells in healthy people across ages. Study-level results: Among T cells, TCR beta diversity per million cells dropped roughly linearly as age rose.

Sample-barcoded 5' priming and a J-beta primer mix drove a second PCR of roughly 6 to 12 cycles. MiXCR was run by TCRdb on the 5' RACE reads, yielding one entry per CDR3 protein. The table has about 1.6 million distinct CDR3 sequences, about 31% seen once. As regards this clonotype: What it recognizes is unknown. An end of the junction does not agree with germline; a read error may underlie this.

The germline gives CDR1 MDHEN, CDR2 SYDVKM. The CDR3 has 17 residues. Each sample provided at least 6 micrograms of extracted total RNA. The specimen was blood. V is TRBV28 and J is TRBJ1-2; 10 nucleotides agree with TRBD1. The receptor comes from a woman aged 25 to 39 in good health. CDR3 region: CASSSPGQGPENYGCTF. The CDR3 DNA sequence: TGTGCCAGCAGTTCGCCGGGACAGGGGCCTGAAAACTATGGCTGCACCTTC.